This TCR beta chain originates from a study of blood T cell repertoires in COVID-19. Across the whole study: From the United States, Italy and Spain came samples of acute and convalescent COVID-19. From T cells, B-cell-depleted T cells, or PBMCs came the material, which was cDNA or gDNA.

In the original processing: From reference gene primer amplification, estimates of nucleated cell counts were derived. The table came from immunoSEQ multiplex PCR; TCRdb's copy has only in-frame clones and leaves some out. That table supplies the V and J calls and clone size; D and trimming were determined from the DNA. This repertoire shows roughly 7,000 clones, 86% found once; its top ten account for roughly 9.7%. The CDR3 loop spans 13 amino acids. Germline V gene data show CDR1 as LNHDA and CDR2 as SQIVND (reference sequence). V was trimmed by 1 base and J by 1 base, leaving 4 bases between them.

The chain joins TRBV19 to TRBJ1-1; no reliable D call. The sequence derives from a human donor with active COVID-19. The donor label of this sample is uncertain. The specimen was peripheral blood. CDR3 in amino acids: CASSIGGNTEAFF. As DNA, the CDR3 is TGTGCCAGTAGTATAGGAGGGAACACTGAAGCTTTCTTT.